A selection of T cell receptor beta chains follows, all from one sample in a study of Ad26.COV2.S vaccination and SARS-CoV-2 variants. Only in-frame clones appear in the TCRdb table, and some are missing; sequencing was by immunoSEQ multiplex PCR. The sample lists about 400,000 clones, around 89% occurring once. The sample was peripheral blood, taken in a trial of Ad26.COV2.S vaccine versus placebo. Source of these receptors: a person aged 18 to 65 who received the Ad26.COV2.S COVID-19 vaccine or a placebo. Each CDR3 is given with its conserved first and last residue. D genes are given only for firm matches. Expanded clones get a size class; other rows say once, few or many, or leave the size out.

j_call d_call clone_size v_call cdr3_aa cdr3_nt
TRBJ1-3 - - TRBV27 CASSYVRPGSGNTIYF TGTGCCAGCAGTTATGTCAGGCCGGGCTCTGGAAACACCATATATTTT
TRBJ1-1 - - TRBV28 CASSLGQGETEAFF TGTGCCAGCAGTTTAGGGCAGGGCGAAACTGAAGCTTTCTTT
TRBJ2-2 TRBD1 - TRBV5-5 CASSFAGGRGTGELFF TGTGCCAGCAGCTTTGCAGGGGGTAGGGGCACCGGGGAGCTGTTTTTT
TRBJ2-1 TRBD1 - TRBV11-1 CASSLTGAPSYEQFF TGTGCCAGCAGCTTGACAGGGGCCCCAAGCTATGAGCAGTTCTTC
TRBJ1-6 - - TRBV7-3 CASSLSSPGSPLHF TGTGCCAGCAGCTTATCGTCCCCGGGTTCACCCCTCCACTTT
TRBJ2-1 - once TRBV20-1 CSARLDNEQFF TGCAGTGCTAGACTTGACAATGAGCAGTTCTTC
TRBJ1-5 TRBD1 - TRBV5-1 CASSTGQDHQPQHF TGCGCCAGCAGCACCGGACAGGATCATCAGCCCCAGCATTTT
TRBJ2-7 TRBD1 - TRBV28 CASSSRDRGQVYEQYF TGTGCCAGCAGTTCCCGGGACAGGGGGCAGGTTTACGAGCAGTACTTC
TRBJ2-1 - - TRBV25-1 CASSELYGGPRGEQFF TGTGCCAGCAGTGAATTGTATGGCGGGCCGAGGGGTGAGCAGTTCTTC
TRBJ1-1 - - TRBV5-1 CASSLPDYTEAFF TGCGCCAGCAGCTTACCAGACTACACTGAAGCTTTCTTT
TRBJ2-7 - - TRBV9 CASSVAGGVGEQYF TGTGCCAGCAGCGTAGCTGGAGGCGTAGGCGAGCAGTACTTC